The 28 T cell receptor beta chains reported below all come from one sample, sequenced in a study of regulatory T cells in long-lasting Graves disease. As to time point: newly diagnosed GD, antithyroid drugs for less than 3 months. Preparation of the TCR library used RNA extracted from PBMCs. The authors built TCR beta libraries using iRepertoire HTBI primers and Arm-PCR of CDR3 regions. TCRdb ran MiXCR on the multiplex PCR reads and lists one entry per CDR3 protein. The table includes about 620,000 distinct CDR3 sequences, roughly 15% detected once. The same sample was also studied in work on T cells in Graves' hyperthyroidism and ophthalmopathy.

The sample was peripheral blood mononuclear cells (PBMCs), taken at new diagnosis, from a patient treated with antithyroid drugs. The receptor source for this set is a woman aged 25 to 39 with Graves disease.

This clonotype appeared a few times. The chain uses TRBV7-6 and TRBJ2-7; TRBD2 matches at 12 bases. CDR3 size: 16 residues. Germline-derived CDR1 and CDR2 are SGHVS and FNYEAQ. With V trimmed by 5 bases and J by 3 bases, 8 bases remained unmatched. The CDR3 DNA is TGTGCCAGCAGCGACCTGACTAGCGGGAGTATCTACGAGCAGTACTTC. Amino acid sequence: CASSDLTSGSIYEQYF.

At least ten counts were recorded for this clonotype. V gene TRBV11-2 combines with J gene TRBJ2-2; TRBD1 agrees at 7 bases. This CDR3 contains 15 residues. The trim removed 4 bases at V and 4 bases at J, leaving 6 bases unmatched. Germline CDR1 reads SGHAT; CDR2 reads FQNNGV. CDR3 sequence (DNA): TGTGCCAGCAGCTGGGCCGGGACAGCCACCGGGGAGCTGTTTTTT. It specifies CASSWAGTATGELFF.

This clonotype was seen a handful of times. V usage is TRBV11-1 and J usage is TRBJ2-6; D gene ambiguous. Trimming cost V 5 bases and J 1 base, with 6 bases left between them. Per the germline V gene, CDR1 is SGHAT and CDR2 is FQDESV (reference sequence). The CDR3 has 14 residues. The CDR3 protein is CASSPQSGANVLTF. In DNA, the CDR3 is TGTGCCAGCAGCCCCCAATCTGGGGCCAACGTCCTGACTTTC.

The sample holds a few counts of this clonotype. The chain combines TRBV29-1 with TRBJ2-2; 9 bases are a match to TRBD1. Germline-derived CDR1 and CDR2 are SQVTM and ANQGSEA. The V segment lost 6 bases and the J segment 5 bases; nucleotides outside the gene matches: 4. The CDR3 loop spans 13 amino acids. DNA for the CDR3: TGCAGCGTGGACAGGGGCCGTACCGGGGAGCTGTTTTTT. Encoded protein: CSVDRGRTGELFF.

This clonotype was seen a few times. Written as DNA, the CDR3 is TGTGCCACCAGTGACCAAGCCTACGAGCAGTACTTC. This sequence encodes CATSDQAYEQYF. The chain combines TRBV24-1 with TRBJ2-7; D remains ambiguous. V shed 4 bases and J shed 2 bases, with 5 bases lying between them. This CDR3 comprises 12 residues. The germline V gene encodes CDR1 KGHDR and CDR2 SFDVKD.

This chain connects TRBV10-3 to TRBJ2-2, with D possibly being TRBD2 (5 bases). The CDR3 covers 15 residues. V gave up 3 bases and J gave up 1 base, with 9 bases separating them. Germline V gives CDR1 ENHRY, CDR2 SYGVKD. The CDR3 sequence is CAISERELNTGELFF. The CDR3 DNA reads as TGTGCCATCAGTGAAAGGGAGCTGAACACCGGGGAGCTGTTTTTT.

This clonotype was counted many times. This chain's CDR3 is CASSLGQGAFYGYTF. In DNA form, the CDR3 reads TGTGCCAGCAGCCTTGGACAGGGGGCCTTCTATGGCTACACCTTC. V gene TRBV7-2 combines with J gene TRBJ1-2, with 11 bases that match TRBD1. The CDR3 consists of 15 residues. The junction had 6 bases not matched to a gene; V was cut back by 5 bases and J by 4 bases. The germline gives CDR1 SGHTA, CDR2 FQGNSA.

The chain joins TRBV29-1 to TRBJ1-2; possible D gene TRBD1, 5 bases. V was pared by 3 bases and J by 4 bases, with 12 bases between. CDR1 is SQVTM and CDR2 is ANQGSEA in the germline V gene. The CDR3 length is 13 residues. The CDR3 DNA reads as TGCAGCGTTGACTTGGGGGGGGTCTATGGCTACACCTTC. It encodes CSVDLGGVYGYTF.

In its sample, this clonotype was seen a few times. This chain uses TRBV3-1 with TRBJ1-3; no reliable D call. Germline V CDR1 and CDR2: LGHDT, YNNKEL (reference sequence). The CDR3 length is 16 residues. The germline V and J ends were trimmed by 0 bases and 4 bases, with 13 bases remaining between them. The CDR3 DNA reads as TGTGCCAGCAGCCAAGAAGGGCGGACTGTAGGAAACACCATATATTTT. It is translated as CASSQEGRTVGNTIYF.

The V call is TRBV19, the J call TRBJ2-2, with D possibly TRBD1 on 6 matching bases. The germline gives CDR1 LNHDA, CDR2 SQIVND (reference sequence). V was shortened by 5 bases and J by 7 bases, with 14 bases between the two germline ends. The CDR3 runs 14 residues. CDR3 sequence reads: CASSQTGMSGELFF. The CDR3 DNA follows: TGTGCCAGTAGTCAGACAGGAATGAGCGGGGAGCTGTTTTTT.

This clonotype was observed many times. The chain joins TRBV6-1 to TRBJ2-7; 13 bases fit TRBD2. V dropped 6 bases and J dropped 5; count of bases not matched to a gene: 10. Per germline, CDR1 MNHNS and CDR2 SASEGT. This CDR3 has 16 amino acids. The CDR3 DNA is TGTGCCAGCAGCTCGACTAGCGGGAGGTCCCAAAACGAGCAGTACTTC. Amino acid sequence: CASSSTSGRSQNEQYF.

The gene calls are TRBV27 and TRBJ1-4; TRBD1 matches at 7 bases. Unmatched junction bases numbered 11, after V lost 8 bases and J lost 8 bases. There are 14 residues in the CDR3. Germline values: CDR1 MNHEY, CDR2 SMNVEV (reference sequence). The CDR3 region is CASSSRGSGEKLFF. DNA for the CDR3: TGTGCCAGCTCCTCCAGGGGGAGTGGCGAAAAACTGTTTTTT.

In its sample, this clonotype was seen a few times. One base away lies a much larger clone, so this may be a sequencing read error. V usage is TRBV12-3 or TRBV12-4 and J usage is TRBJ2-5; D may be TRBD2 (5 bases). Between the trimmed V and J ends, which lost 2 bases and 3 bases, there was a span of 16 bases. There are 16 residues in the CDR3. This chain's CDR3 is CASSLSGTGSKETQYF. In DNA, the CDR3 is TGTGCCAGCAGTTTATCGGGAACCGGATCTAAAGAGACCCAGTACTTC.

In its sample, this clonotype was seen many times. V and J are TRBV19 and TRBJ2-3; 7 bases are a match to TRBD1. Trimming cost V 4 bases and J 1 base; bases outside gene matches: 2. The CDR3 covers 14 residues. Germline assignment: CDR1 LNHDA and CDR2 SQIVND (reference sequence). The CDR3 here is CASSNRGGTDTQYF. CDR3 nucleotides: TGTGCCAGTAGTAACAGGGGAGGCACAGATACGCAGTATTTT. The full variable domain, in which reference TRBV19 and TRBJ2-3 provide the parts outside the CDR3, is DGGITQSPKYLFRKEGQNVTLSCEQNLNHDAMYWYRQDPGQGLRLIYYSQIVNDFQKGDIAEGYSVSREKKESFPLTVTSAQKNPTAFYLCASSNRGGTDTQYFGPGTRLTVL.

This clonotype was detected many times. The J gene is TRBJ1-1, the V gene TRBV28; perhaps TRBD1 as D (5 bases). CDR3 length equals 15 residues. V was pared by 5 bases and J by 0 bases, with 13 bases between. The germline V gene encodes CDR1 MDHEN and CDR2 SYDVKM. The CDR3 DNA sequence: TGTGCCAGCAGTACGACAGCCCTCCTGAACACTGAAGCTTTCTTT. As protein: CASSTTALLNTEAFF.

The V call is TRBV3-1, the J call TRBJ2-2, with D possibly matching TRBD1 (5 bases). The CDR3 extends over 14 amino acids. Per germline, CDR1 LGHDT and CDR2 YNNKEL (reference sequence). Deletions cut 6 bases from V and 3 bases from J, with 11 bases between. For the CDR3, the DNA is TGTGCCAGCAGGACAGCTTTCTACACCGGGGAGCTGTTTTTT. It encodes CASRTAFYTGELFF.

V is TRBV7-3 and J is TRBJ2-1; 14 bases agree with TRBD2. Germline V gene data show CDR1 as SGHTA and CDR2 as FQGTGA. The CDR3 sequence is 14 residues long. Losses at the gene ends were 5 bases for V and 10 bases for J; bases not matched to a gene: 4. CDR3 coding DNA: TGTGCCAGCAGCGTGGGGACTAGCGGGAGAGAGCAGTTCTTC. Residues: CASSVGTSGREQFF.

A remark on this clonotype: A read error may be the cause here, since a much bigger clone is one base away. The chain links TRBV2 to TRBJ2-7; tentatively, D is TRBD2 (5 bases). CDR1 is SNHLY and CDR2 is FYNNEI in the germline V gene. Trimming shortened V by 6 bases and J by 3 bases, and 9 bases separated the two germline ends. This CDR3 has 12 residues. The CDR3 loop reads CASRPDYYEQYF. The CDR3 DNA follows: TGTGCCAGCAGACCCGACTACTACGAGCAGTACTTC. Drawing the rest from reference TRBV2 and TRBJ2-7, the complete variable domain is EPEVTQTPSHQVTQMGQEVILRCVPISNHLYFYWYRQILGQKVEFLVSFYNNEISEKSEIFDDQFSVERPDGSNFTLKIRSTKLEDSAMYFCASRPDYYEQYFGPGTRLTVT.

In this sample, this clonotype turned up many times. The chain links TRBV2 to TRBJ2-3; 9 bases align to TRBD2. Germline CDR1 and CDR2: SNHLY and FYNNEI. The CDR3 runs 14 residues. With 6 bases clipped from V and 4 bases from J, the junction kept 5 bases outside the gene matches. The CDR3 DNA reads as TGTGCCAGCAGGGCGCGGGAGGGGTCAGATACGCAGTATTTT. This codes for CASRAREGSDTQYF.

V usage is TRBV13 and J usage is TRBJ2-3, with a possible D match to TRBD2 (5 bases). Trimming stripped 1 base from V and 0 bases from J, with 14 bases between. This CDR3 spans 17 amino acids. From germline, CDR1 is PRHDT and CDR2 FYEKMQ (reference sequence). CDR3 loop: CASSLAGSHVSTDTQYF. The CDR3 DNA sequence: TGTGCCAGCAGCTTAGCGGGGTCTCACGTCAGCACAGATACGCAGTATTTT.

In this sample, this clonotype turned up many times. The V call is TRBV6-1, the J call TRBJ1-2; D remains unclear. Trimming shortened V by 7 bases and J by 0 bases, and 15 bases separated the two germline ends. This CDR3 region has 15 residues. Germline CDR1 and CDR2: MNHNS and SASEGT. The CDR3 region is CASTRTLSANYGYTF. The DNA of the CDR3 is TGTGCCAGCACCAGGACGCTCTCAGCTAACTATGGCTACACCTTC.

This clonotype was seen only once. Relative to the germline gene, one junction end is altered; a read error may explain this. The chain recombines TRBV12-3 or TRBV12-4 with TRBJ2-4, with D perhaps matching TRBD1 (5 bases). The CDR3 covers 11 residues. The CDR3, as DNA: TGTGCCAGCAGTTTCTTAGACACAGGTCACTTC. Encoded protein: CASSFLDTGHF.

This clonotype was counted a few times. The genes are TRBV28 and TRBJ1-5; 9 bases align to TRBD1. Germline lookup yields CDR1 MDHEN and CDR2 SYDVKM. The V gene end was trimmed by 6 bases and the J gene end by 5 bases; junction bases not matched to a gene: 8. This CDR3 comprises 15 residues. The CDR3 spells CASSSGQGQDQPQHF. In DNA, the CDR3 is TGTGCCAGCAGCTCTGGACAGGGGCAAGATCAGCCCCAGCATTTT.

This rearrangement joins TRBV19 to TRBJ2-2, with 8 bases aligning to TRBD2. CDR3 length equals 13 residues. Germline V gene data show CDR1 as LNHDA and CDR2 as SQIVND (reference sequence). Trimming cost V 7 bases and J 9 bases; bases outside gene matches: 7. CDR3 bases: TGTGCCAGTACGGGAGGGGCGCTTAGGGAGCTGTTTTTT. Its protein product is CASTGGALRELFF.

There are a few counts of this clonotype. Germline is not matched at one junction end, which may reflect a read error. This chain connects TRBV30 to TRBJ1-1, with 7 bases lining up with TRBD1. This CDR3 has 13 residues. CDR1 is GTSNPN and CDR2 is SVGIG in the germline V gene (reference sequence). This chain's CDR3 is CAWSDRGATVAFF. The CDR3 coding sequence is TGTGCCTGGAGTGACAGGGGCGCAACTGTAGCTTTCTTT.

This chain uses TRBV28 with TRBJ2-7, with D possibly matching TRBD1 (5 bases). CDR1 MDHEN and CDR2 SYDVKM come from the germline V gene. Between the trimmed V and J ends, which lost 6 bases and 1 base, there was a span of 13 bases. The CDR3 is 14 residues long. CDR3 loop: CASRRTTTSYEQYF. For the CDR3, the DNA is TGTGCCAGCAGGAGGACAACCACTTCCTACGAGCAGTACTTC.

The genes are TRBV5-1 and TRBJ2-1, with 9 bases matching TRBD2. Germline lookup yields CDR1 SGHRS and CDR2 YFSETQ. Trimming cost V 1 base and J 1 base; bases outside gene matches: 18. The CDR3 is 21 residues long. The CDR3 loop is CASSLSSVRLAVGRSYNEQFF. The CDR3 nucleotides are TGCGCCAGCAGCTTGTCTTCCGTGAGACTAGCGGTGGGGAGATCCTACAATGAGCAGTTCTTC.

This clonotype was counted once. The V gene is TRBV30, the J gene TRBJ1-4, with D perhaps TRBD1 (6 bases). The CDR3 loop spans 15 amino acids. Germline CDR1 reads GTSNPN; CDR2 reads SVGIG (reference sequence). Trimming took off 0 bases at V and 7 bases at J, with 15 bases between the two ends. CDR3 in amino acids: CAWSVVRGSGEKLFF. The CDR3 bases are TGTGCCTGGAGTGTAGTCAGGGGTAGTGGTGAAAAACTGTTTTTT.